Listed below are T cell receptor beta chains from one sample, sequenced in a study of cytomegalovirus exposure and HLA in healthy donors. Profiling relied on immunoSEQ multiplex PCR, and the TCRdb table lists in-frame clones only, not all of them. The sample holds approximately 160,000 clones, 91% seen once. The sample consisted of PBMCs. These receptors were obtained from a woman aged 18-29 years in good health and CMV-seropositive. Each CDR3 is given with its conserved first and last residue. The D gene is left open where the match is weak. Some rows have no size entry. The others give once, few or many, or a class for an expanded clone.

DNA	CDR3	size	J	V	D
TGTGCCAGCAGTGAAGTCGGCGCTAGCGGGGGACCGTACGAGCAGTACTTC	CASSEVGASGGPYEQYF	-	TRBJ2-7	TRBV2	TRBD2
TGCGCCAGCAGCGTCGAGGCAGATACGCAGTATTTT	CASSVEADTQYF	once	TRBJ2-3	TRBV5-1	-
TGTGCCAGCAGTGAATATAGAGAAGAGACCCAGTACTTC	CASSEYREETQYF	once	TRBJ2-5	TRBV25-1	-
TGTGCCAGCAGCTTGACAGGGGGCGAGCAGTACTTC	CASSLTGGEQYF	-	TRBJ2-7	TRBV5-6	TRBD1
TGTGCCAGCAGGACTACAGGGATCGAGCAGTACTTC	CASRTTGIEQYF	-	TRBJ2-7	TRBV28	-
TGTGCCAGCAGTCAATGGACTAGCGGGAGCTCCTACGAGCAGTACTTC	CASSQWTSGSSYEQYF	once	TRBJ2-7	TRBV28	TRBD2
TGTGCCAGCAGCCAGAGGCGGGGCGCCCCCTACAATGAGCAGTTCTTC	CASSQRRGAPYNEQFF	once	TRBJ2-1	TRBV11-3	-
TGTGCCAGCCCCCTTGACAGGGGCAAAACAGATACGCAGTATTTT	CASPLDRGKTDTQYF	-	TRBJ2-3	TRBV2	TRBD1
TGTGCCAGCAGCTCTTCCCCGACAGGGGCCAAAAACATTCAGTACTTC	CASSSSPTGAKNIQYF	-	TRBJ2-4	TRBV7-8	TRBD1
TGTGCCAGCAGTACAGGGGGCAGCTACGAGCAGTACTTC	CASSTGGSYEQYF	-	TRBJ2-7	TRBV6-1	TRBD1
TGTGCCAGCAGCGGCGTCGACAGGGACTATGGCTACACCTTC	CASSGVDRDYGYTF	-	TRBJ1-2	TRBV5-6	TRBD1
TGTGCCAGCAGTGGAGCTGGGGCCACTGAAGCTTTCTTT	CASSGAGATEAFF	-	TRBJ1-1	TRBV2	-
TGTGCCAGCAGTTCCGGGACAGGGAACAATGAGCAGTTCTTC	CASSSGTGNNEQFF	-	TRBJ2-1	TRBV7-3	TRBD1
TGCAGCGTTCACCTAGCGGGAGGGTTTAATGAGCAGTTCTTC	CSVHLAGGFNEQFF	-	TRBJ2-1	TRBV29-1	TRBD2
TGCGCCAGCAGCTCACCCCGGGACAGCTACACAGATACGCAGTATTTT	CASSSPRDSYTDTQYF	-	TRBJ2-3	TRBV5-1	TRBD1
TGTGCCAGCAGCGTAGTCCCGGGGGGTTCCCGGCACAATGAGCAGTTCTTC	CASSVVPGGSRHNEQFF	-	TRBJ2-1	TRBV9	TRBD2
TGTGCCAGCAGCTTAGTTCCCAGCTACGAGCAGTACTTC	CASSLVPSYEQYF	-	TRBJ2-7	TRBV11-2	-
TGCAGCGCTATACCCAGCGGGATTCAGGAGCAGTTCTTC	CSAIPSGIQEQFF	-	TRBJ2-1	TRBV29-1	TRBD2
TGCGCCAGCAGCCAATATCTGGGGCTTACCAATGGCTACACCTTC	CASSQYLGLTNGYTF	-	TRBJ1-2	TRBV4-3	-
TGTGCCAGCAGTAAGACAGCCTACGAGCAGTACTTC	CASSKTAYEQYF	-	TRBJ2-7	TRBV6-1	-
TGTGCCAGCAAAGGACAGGGGATGAACACTGAAGCTTTCTTT	CASKGQGMNTEAFF	-	TRBJ1-1	TRBV27	TRBD1
TGTGCCAGCAGTGGCGGGGCCCATACAGGAGCCTCCTACGAGCAGTACTTC	CASSGGAHTGASYEQYF	-	TRBJ2-7	TRBV6-1	-
TGTGCCAGCAGCATAGGGGGCTATAGTGGAAACACCATATATTTT	CASSIGGYSGNTIYF	-	TRBJ1-3	TRBV7-2	TRBD1
TGCGCCAGCAGCCCCCGGGAGTGGGAGACCCAGTACTTC	CASSPREWETQYF	-	TRBJ2-5	TRBV5-1	-
TGCAGCGTTGGGCAGGTAGTGAACACCGGGGAGCTGTTTTTT	CSVGQVVNTGELFF	-	TRBJ2-2	TRBV29-1	-
TGTGCCAGCAGTTTCGGGGGTAAAGAGACCCAGTACTTC	CASSFGGKETQYF	-	TRBJ2-5	TRBV27	-
TGCAGCGTTGTCCACAGGTACGAGCAGTACTTC	CSVVHRYEQYF	-	TRBJ2-7	TRBV29-1	-
TGTGCCAGCAGCTTGTCGGGTGAGCAGTTCTTC	CASSLSGEQFF	-	TRBJ2-1	TRBV5-6	-
TGCGCCAGCAGCCATGGGAGGGAGTATGAGCAGTACTTC	CASSHGREYEQYF	-	TRBJ2-7	TRBV4-3	TRBD2
TGTGGTTCAGGGGGCGGCAATCAGCCCCAGCATTTT	CGSGGGNQPQHF	-	TRBJ1-5	TRBV28	TRBD1
TGTGCCTGTGGGGAGGAGCGCTACAATGAGCAGTTCTTC	CACGEERYNEQFF	-	TRBJ2-1	TRBV30	-
TGTGCCAGCAGCATCTTTGGGGGCTACTACAATGAGCAGTTCTTC	CASSIFGGYYNEQFF	-	TRBJ2-1	TRBV7-2	-
TGTTCTACTAGCGGGGGGAGAAATGAGCAGTTCTTC	CSTSGGRNEQFF	few	TRBJ2-1	TRBV19	TRBD2
TGTGCCAGTAGTCCTGACCGGGAGGTCGGTACGTACGAGCAGTACTTC	CASSPDREVGTYEQYF	-	TRBJ2-7	TRBV19	TRBD2
TGCGCCAGCAGCCCACAGAACAGGGGACTCAGCTCTGGAAACACCATATATTTT	CASSPQNRGLSSGNTIYF	-	TRBJ1-3	TRBV4-1	TRBD1
TGCGCCAGCAACTTAGGACAGCCTTCCTACGAGCAGTACTTC	CASNLGQPSYEQYF	-	TRBJ2-7	TRBV5-1	-
TGTGCCAGCAGGGACAGGCCGGGGGGCACAGATACGCAGTATTTT	CASRDRPGGTDTQYF	-	TRBJ2-3	TRBV6-1	-
TGTGCCAGCAGCCCGGACAGGGGAGGCAATCAGCCCCAGCATTTT	CASSPDRGGNQPQHF	few	TRBJ1-5	TRBV7-8	TRBD1
TGTGCCAGCAGGAGCGAGGGGGCCAATGAGCAGTTCTTC	CASRSEGANEQFF	-	TRBJ2-1	TRBV11-2	TRBD1
TGCGCCAGCAGCCAAGAATACAATCAGCCCCAGCATTTT	CASSQEYNQPQHF	-	TRBJ1-5	TRBV4-3	-
TGTGCCAGCAGTGGTAGCATCGCGAACACCGGGGAGCTGTTTTTT	CASSGSIANTGELFF	few	TRBJ2-2	TRBV6-1	-
TGTGCCAGCAGTTTAATCCCCCCTTTTACAGGAGCAACTAATGAAAAACTGTTTTTT	CASSLIPPFTGATNEKLFF	-	TRBJ1-4	TRBV28	-